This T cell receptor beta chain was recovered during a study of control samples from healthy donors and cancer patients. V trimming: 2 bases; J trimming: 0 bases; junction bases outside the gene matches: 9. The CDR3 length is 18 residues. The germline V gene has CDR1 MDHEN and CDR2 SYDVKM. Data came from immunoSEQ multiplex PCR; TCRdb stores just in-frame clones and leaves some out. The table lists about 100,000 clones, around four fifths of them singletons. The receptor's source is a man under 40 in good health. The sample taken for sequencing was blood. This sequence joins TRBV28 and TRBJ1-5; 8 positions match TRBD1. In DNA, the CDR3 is TGTGCCAGCAGTTTAGGGACAGGCGGGGCTATTAGCAATCAGCCCCAGCATTTT. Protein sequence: CASSLGTGGAISNQPQHF.